The clone carrying this T cell receptor (beta chain) appeared many times. The antigen is not known. TCR beta cDNA libraries had unique molecular identifiers. MiXCR, run by TCRdb on the PCR reads, gives a single entry per CDR3 protein. The sample lists roughly 800,000 distinct CDR3 sequences, 25% to 30% occurring once. This CDR3 comprises 15 residues. V was clipped by 6 bases and J by 4 bases; unmatched bases: 7. The germline CDR1 and CDR2 sequences are MNHEY and SVGAGI. The record originates from a study of post-analysis software for immune sequencing data. Regarding the study as a whole: Patients showed TRBV5-6, TRBV5-1 and TRBV20-1 among a handful of TRBV segments more frequent than in controls.

Sequences were obtained from blood. The receptor comes from a girl aged 5 to 17 with multiple sclerosis. The chain has TRBV6-5 and TRBJ2-1; TRBD2 matches at 9 bases. CDR3 DNA: TGTGCCAGCAGCCTCCTTAGCGGGGGATACAATGAGCAGTTCTTC. This gives the protein CASSLLSGGYNEQFF.